This is a list of T cell receptor beta chains from one sample in a study of response to subunit inactivated influenza vaccine. Each CDR3 protein gets one entry after TCRdb re-called the RT-PCR reads with MiXCR. Of around 530,000 distinct CDR3 sequences in the sample, roughly 10% were seen once. Sequenced material: PBMCs from blood, taken on the day of vaccination. These receptors came from a man aged 50-60 years who received an inactivated influenza vaccine. The CDR3 runs from the conserved cysteine through the conserved F or W. A D gene is named only where the DNA matches it firmly. Where a row states a size, it is once, few, many or the class of an expanded clone; other rows omit it.

size	V	J	D	CDR3	DNA
.	TRBV18	TRBJ2-7	TRBD1	CASSPPDRGRDEQYF	TGTGCCAGCTCACCACCAGACAGGGGGCGAGACGAGCAGTACTTC
.	TRBV7-2	TRBJ2-7	.	CASSLGYRDEQYF	TGTGCCAGCAGCTTAGGGTACAGGGACGAGCAGTACTTC
many	TRBV20-1	TRBJ1-5	.	CSARDPMEGNQPQHF	TGCAGTGCTAGAGATCCGATGGAGGGCAATCAGCCCCAGCATTTT
.	TRBV20-1	TRBJ1-4	TRBD1	CSASGKQGANEKLFF	TGCAGTGCTAGTGGAAAACAGGGGGCTAATGAAAAACTGTTTTTT
few	TRBV28	TRBJ2-7	TRBD1	CASNGDRGSYEQYF	TGTGCCAGCAACGGGGACAGGGGCTCCTACGAGCAGTACTTC
few	TRBV7-2	TRBJ1-2	.	CASSLGPFRPRGYTF	TGTGCCAGCAGCTTGGGACCTTTCCGCCCCCGAGGCTACACCTTC
many	TRBV5-6	TRBJ2-7	TRBD2	CASSLPRLATSNEQYF	TGTGCCAGCAGCTTGCCGAGACTAGCGACAAGTAACGAGCAGTACTTC
many	TRBV5-1	TRBJ2-3	TRBD1	CASSLEPPGTGVDTQYF	TGCGCCAGCAGCCTCGAACCACCCGGGACAGGGGTAGATACGCAGTATTTT
few	TRBV4-3	TRBJ2-7	TRBD1	CASSQTTGRTYEQYF	TGCGCCAGCAGCCAAACGACAGGGAGAACCTACGAGCAGTACTTC
many	TRBV7-9	TRBJ2-1	.	CASSSRANEQFF	TGTGCCAGCAGCAGTAGGGCCAATGAGCAGTTCTTC
few	TRBV28	TRBJ2-3	TRBD2	CASRLAGAADTQYF	TGTGCCAGCAGATTAGCGGGAGCTGCAGATACGCAGTATTTT
.	TRBV12-3/TRBV12-4	TRBJ2-7	TRBD1	CASSRGTGGGYEQYF	TGTGCCAGCAGTCGTGGGACAGGGGGAGGTTACGAGCAGTACTTC
.	TRBV7-8	TRBJ2-3	.	CASSLGPQDTQYF	TGTGCCAGCAGCTTAGGGCCCCAAGATACGCAGTATTTT
.	TRBV11-1	TRBJ2-1	TRBD1	CASSSDRGRFGSYNEQFF	TGTGCCAGCAGCTCGGACAGGGGGCGGTTCGGCTCCTACAATGAGCAGTTCTTC
few	TRBV28	TRBJ2-7	TRBD1	CASSGEWDRGVYEQYF	TGTGCCAGCAGTGGGGAGTGGGACAGGGGAGTCTACGAGCAGTACTTC
many	TRBV6-5	TRBJ2-2	.	CASSYPGDANTGELFF	TGTGCCAGCAGTTACCCCGGGGACGCGAACACCGGGGAGCTGTTTTTT
.	TRBV7-2	TRBJ1-1	.	CASSLAVTENTEAFF	TGTGCCAGCAGCTTAGCTGTAACAGAGAACACTGAAGCTTTCTTT
.	TRBV14	TRBJ2-5	TRBD2	CDSSLDPGGETQYF	TGTGACAGCAGCCTGGACCCCGGGGGGGAGACCCAGTACTTC
few	TRBV24-1	TRBJ2-2	.	CATSDLPRGELFF	TGTGCCACCAGTGATTTACCACGCGGGGAGCTGTTTTTT
few	TRBV6-2/TRBV6-3	TRBJ1-2	TRBD1	CASRGQTYGYTF	TGTGCCAGCCGGGGACAGACCTATGGCTACACCTTC
few	TRBV20-1	TRBJ1-2	.	CSASSGVRGYTF	TGCAGTGCTAGTTCGGGGGTGCGAGGCTACACCTTC
many	TRBV5-1	TRBJ2-3	TRBD1	CASSWGQGTDTQYF	TGCGCCAGCAGCTGGGGACAGGGGACAGATACGCAGTATTTT
.	TRBV7-9	TRBJ1-1	.	CASSRQRNTEAFF	TGTGCCAGCAGCCGACAGAGGAACACTGAAGCTTTCTTT
.	TRBV7-9	TRBJ1-6	.	CASSSQGLNSPLHF	TGTGCCAGCAGCTCACAGGGATTGAATTCACCCCTCCACTTT
few	TRBV6-5	TRBJ2-1	TRBD2	CASSTLAGLYNEQFF	TGTGCCAGCAGTACTCTAGCGGGACTCTACAATGAGCAGTTCTTC
few	TRBV6-1	TRBJ2-5	TRBD1	CASSVFGTALGETQYF	TGTGCCAGCAGTGTTTTTGGGACAGCCCTCGGAGAGACCCAGTACTTC
many	TRBV5-1	TRBJ1-1	.	CASSLAGQGGRTEAFF	TGCGCCAGCAGCTTGGCCGGGCAGGGAGGCCGCACTGAAGCTTTCTTT
.	TRBV5-1	TRBJ1-1	.	CASSGMTGAFF	TGCGCCAGCAGCGGGATGACGGGAGCTTTCTTT
few	TRBV28	TRBJ2-2	TRBD1	CASSRDRVVSGELFF	TGTGCCAGCAGCCGGGACAGGGTGGTTTCTGGGGAGCTGTTTTTT
few	TRBV15	TRBJ1-1	.	CATSRDRRTGAFF	TGTGCCACCAGCAGAGACCGGAGGACGGGGGCTTTCTTT
.	TRBV7-2	TRBJ1-1	TRBD1	CASSHDRAPDF	TGTGCCAGCAGCCACGACAGGGCCCCCGACTTT
many	TRBV10-3	TRBJ2-4	.	CAVRDTNIQYF	TGTGCCGTCCGGGACACCAACATTCAGTACTTC
many	TRBV2	TRBJ1-1	.	CASSEVQQNTEAFF	TGTGCCAGCAGTGAAGTTCAACAGAACACTGAAGCTTTCTTT
.	TRBV5-1	TRBJ2-7	TRBD1	CASSPRQGTIYEQYF	TGCGCCAGCAGCCCCAGACAGGGGACGATCTACGAGCAGTACTTC
few	TRBV5-6	TRBJ2-1	.	CASSLVQGNNEQFF	TGTGCCAGCAGCTTGGTGCAGGGTAACAATGAGCAGTTCTTC
.	TRBV29-1	TRBJ2-1	.	CSVDGASAFYNEQFF	TGCAGCGTTGATGGGGCTAGCGCATTCTACAATGAGCAGTTCTTC
.	TRBV5-1	TRBJ2-3	TRBD1	CASSLVLRTGSTDTQYF	TGCGCCAGCAGCTTGGTGCTCAGGACAGGTAGCACAGATACGCAGTATTTT